This is a list of T cell receptor beta chains from one sample in a study of OX40 agonist ivuxolimab in advanced cancers. TCRdb's copy holds only in-frame clones and misses some; the assay was immunoSEQ multiplex PCR. The repertoire holds roughly 25,000 clones, with about three quarters as singletons. This material consisted of CD4+ or CD8+ T cells sorted from blood, taken in a trial of the OX40 agonist ivuxolimab. These TCRs come from an adult with an advanced solid tumor such as melanoma, head and neck, liver or kidney cancer. The CDR3 runs from the conserved cysteine through the conserved F or W. The D gene is left open where the match is weak. Expanded clones are given a class, and other clones once, few, many or no size at all.

d_call clone_size j_call v_call cdr3_aa cdr3_nt
. . TRBJ1-5 TRBV7-9 CASSLDGNQPQHF TGTGCCAGCAGCTTAGATGGCAATCAGCCCCAGCATTTT
. few TRBJ2-3 TRBV7-9 CASREEIEISTDTQYF TGTGCCAGCAGGGAGGAGATCGAAATAAGCACAGATACGCAGTATTTT
. . TRBJ2-7 TRBV21-1 CASSKPPFGTGDSCSSYEQYF TGTGCCAGCAGCAAACCTCCCTTCGGGACAGGGGACTCCTGTAGCTCCTACGAGCAGTACTTC
. . TRBJ1-6 TRBV4-3 CASSQEGGVGISPLHF TGCGCCAGCAGCCAAGAAGGGGGTGTTGGGATTTCACCCCTCCACTTT
. . TRBJ1-2 TRBV15 CATSRETGANYGYTF TGTGCCACCAGCAGAGAGACCGGAGCTAACTATGGCTACACCTTC
. . TRBJ1-2 TRBV20-1 CSARADFGYTF TGCAGTGCTAGAGCGGACTTTGGCTACACCTTC
. few TRBJ2-7 TRBV6-5 CASSSNNQQYF TGTGCCAGCAGTTCCAACAATCAGCAGTACTTC
. . TRBJ1-2 TRBV21-1 CASSKGTGYGYTF TGTGCCAGCAGCAAAGGGACAGGATACGGCTACACCTTC
TRBD1 . TRBJ1-3 TRBV7-6 CASSLGVRGLGNTIYF TGTGCCAGCAGCTTAGGCGTCAGGGGGCTCGGAAACACCATATATTTT
. . TRBJ2-5 TRBV18 CASSPLSRVETQYF TGTGCCAGCTCACCACTTTCGAGGGTGGAGACCCAGTACTTC
. . TRBJ1-5 TRBV28 CASSVRGRDSLQPQHF TGTGCCAGCAGCGTTCGGGGCAGGGACTCTCTTCAGCCCCAGCATTTT
. . TRBJ1-1 TRBV11-2 CASSYILNTEAFF TGTGCCAGCAGCTACATTCTGAACACTGAAGCTTTCTTT
TRBD2 . TRBJ2-2 TRBV5-1 CASSLATSGRTGELFF TGCGCCAGCAGCTTGGCGACTAGCGGGAGGACCGGGGAGCTGTTTTTT
. once TRBJ2-3 TRBV7-2 CASSPSTSTDTQYF TGTGCCAGCAGCCCATCGACCAGCACAGATACGCAGTATTTT
TRBD2 . TRBJ2-2 TRBV5-1 CASSSLSSGGAPGELFF TGCGCCAGCAGCTCCCTCTCTAGCGGGGGGGCTCCCGGGGAGCTGTTTTTT
. . TRBJ1-2 TRBV7-2 CASSLLKGYTF TGTGCCAGCAGCTTATTAAAGGGCTACACCTTC
. . TRBJ1-2 TRBV4-2 CASSLDPYGYTF TGTGCCAGCAGCCTGGACCCCTATGGCTACACCTTC
TRBD1 . TRBJ1-4 TRBV7-3 CASSLSPGGGGATNEKLFF TGTGCCAGCAGCTTATCGCCCGGAGGGGGCGGCGCAACTAATGAAAAACTGTTTTTT
TRBD2 . TRBJ2-7 TRBV5-1 CASSYGTSGDEQYF TGCGCCAGCAGCTACGGGACTAGCGGTGACGAGCAGTACTTC
. once TRBJ2-7 TRBV20-1 CSARRSYEQYF TGCAGTGCTCGACGGAGTTACGAGCAGTACTTC
. . TRBJ2-5 TRBV21-1 CASQQRGPVTQYF TGTGCCAGCCAGCAAAGAGGTCCGGTGACCCAGTACTTC
. . TRBJ1-3 TRBV30 CAWSAGFENTIYF TGTGCCTGGAGCGCAGGGTTCGAAAACACCATATATTTT
. few TRBJ2-7 TRBV27 CASSSWRGPWDEQYF TGTGCCAGCAGTTCGTGGCGGGGCCCCTGGGACGAGCAGTACTTC
. . TRBJ2-1 TRBV10-3 CAISESRGNDEQFF TGTGCCATCAGTGAGTCGAGAGGGAACGATGAGCAGTTCTTC
TRBD1 . TRBJ1-3 TRBV9 CASSDRGGRSGGGNTIYF TGTGCCAGCAGCGACAGGGGCGGAAGGTCCGGGGGTGGAAACACCATATATTTT
. . TRBJ2-7 TRBV6-6 CASSYPSDAPSYEQYF TGTGCCAGCAGTTACCCCTCTGACGCTCCCTCCTACGAGCAGTACTTC
. once TRBJ1-1 TRBV7-2 CASSLAHTENTEAFF TGTGCCAGCAGCTTAGCGCACACGGAGAACACTGAAGCTTTCTTT
TRBD1 . TRBJ2-1 TRBV7-2 CASSSRDRGAFNEQFF TGTGCCAGCAGCTCCCGGGACAGGGGGGCCTTCAATGAGCAGTTCTTC
. . TRBJ1-1 TRBV7-9 CASSTRVTVNTEAFF TGTGCCAGCAGCACAAGGGTAACGGTGAACACTGAAGCTTTCTTT
. . TRBJ1-5 TRBV30 CAWSIGQLNQPQHF TGTGCCTGGAGTATCGGACAGCTAAATCAGCCCCAGCATTTT
. . TRBJ2-1 TRBV29-1 CSVRDTLYNEQFF TGCAGCGTGCGGGATACATTATACAATGAGCAGTTCTTC
. few TRBJ2-2 TRBV4-2 CASSQVLGQLGGELFF TGTGCCAGCAGCCAAGTTTTGGGTCAACTCGGCGGGGAGCTGTTTTTT
. once TRBJ2-3 TRBV15 CATSRDQDPQVADTQYF TGTGCCACCAGCAGAGATCAAGACCCGCAGGTGGCAGATACGCAGTATTTT